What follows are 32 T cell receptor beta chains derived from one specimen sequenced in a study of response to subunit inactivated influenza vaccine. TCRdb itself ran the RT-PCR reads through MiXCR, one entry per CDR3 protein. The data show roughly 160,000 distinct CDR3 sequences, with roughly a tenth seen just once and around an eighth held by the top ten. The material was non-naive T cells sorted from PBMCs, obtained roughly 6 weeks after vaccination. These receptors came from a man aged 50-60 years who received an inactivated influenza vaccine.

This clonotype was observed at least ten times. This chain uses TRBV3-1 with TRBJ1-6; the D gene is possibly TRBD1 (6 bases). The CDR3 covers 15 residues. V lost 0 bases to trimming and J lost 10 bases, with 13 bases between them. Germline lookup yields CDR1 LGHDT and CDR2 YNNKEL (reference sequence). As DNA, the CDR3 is TGTGCCAGCAGCCAAGATTGGCAGGGGAAATCACCCCTCCACTTT. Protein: CASSQDWQGKSPLHF.

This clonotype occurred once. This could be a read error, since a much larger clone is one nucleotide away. The CDR3 DNA reads TGCGCCAGCAGCTTGGACACGAGCTTTGGAAACACCATATATTTT. It encodes CASSLDTSFGNTIYF. The chain recombines TRBV5-1 with TRBJ1-3; D ambiguous. CDR1 is SGHRS and CDR2 is YFSETQ in the germline V gene. CDR3 length equals 15 residues. V was trimmed by 0 bases and J by 3 bases, leaving 10 bases between them.

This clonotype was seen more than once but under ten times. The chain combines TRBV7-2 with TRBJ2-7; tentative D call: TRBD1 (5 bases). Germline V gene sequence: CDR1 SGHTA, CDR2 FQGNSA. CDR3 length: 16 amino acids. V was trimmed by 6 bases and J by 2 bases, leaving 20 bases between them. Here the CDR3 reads CASRLVGPPSPYEQYF. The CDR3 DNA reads TGTGCCAGCAGACTCGTGGGGCCACCCAGCCCCTACGAGCAGTACTTC.

CDR3: CAMGPDGRYWQLNTGELFF. As DNA, the CDR3 is TGTGCCATGGGCCCCGATGGCCGGTATTGGCAGCTGAACACCGGGGAGCTGTTTTTT. The chain carries TRBV28 and TRBJ2-2; D call uncertain. Trimming took off 10 bases at V and 1 base at J, with 28 bases between the two ends. The CDR3 runs to 19 residues. Germline V lookup: CDR1 MDHEN, CDR2 SYDVKM.

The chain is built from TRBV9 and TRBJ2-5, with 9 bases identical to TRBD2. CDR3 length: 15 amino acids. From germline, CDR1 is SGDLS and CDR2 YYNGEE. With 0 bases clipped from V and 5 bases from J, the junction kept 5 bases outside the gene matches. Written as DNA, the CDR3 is TGTGCCAGCAGCGTAGCTTTTGGACTAGCGGAGACCCAGTACTTC. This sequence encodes CASSVAFGLAETQYF. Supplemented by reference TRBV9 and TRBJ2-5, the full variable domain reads DSGVTQTPKHLITATGQRVTLRCSPRSGDLSVYWYQQSLDQGLQFLIQYYNGEERAKGNILERFSAQQFPDLHSELNLSSLELGDSALYFCASSVAFGLAETQYFGPGTRLLVL.

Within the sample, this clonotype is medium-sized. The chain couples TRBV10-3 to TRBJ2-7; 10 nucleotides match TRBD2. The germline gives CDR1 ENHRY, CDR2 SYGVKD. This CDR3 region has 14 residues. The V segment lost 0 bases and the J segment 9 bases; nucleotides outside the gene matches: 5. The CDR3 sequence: CAISESSSGGTQYF. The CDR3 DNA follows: TGTGCCATCAGTGAGTCGAGTAGCGGGGGGACGCAGTACTTC.

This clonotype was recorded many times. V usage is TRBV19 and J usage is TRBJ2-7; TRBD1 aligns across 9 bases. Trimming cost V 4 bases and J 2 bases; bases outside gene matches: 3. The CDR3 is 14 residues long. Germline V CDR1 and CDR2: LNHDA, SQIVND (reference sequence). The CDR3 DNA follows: TGTGCCAGTAGTACGTACAGGGGGCCCTACGAGCAGTACTTC. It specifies CASSTYRGPYEQYF.

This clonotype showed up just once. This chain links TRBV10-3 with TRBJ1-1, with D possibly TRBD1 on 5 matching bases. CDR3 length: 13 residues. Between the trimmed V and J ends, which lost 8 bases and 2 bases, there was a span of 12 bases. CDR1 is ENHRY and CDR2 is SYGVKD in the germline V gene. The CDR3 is CAIGAEPNTEAFF. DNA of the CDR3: TGTGCCATCGGGGCAGAGCCAAACACTGAAGCTTTCTTT.

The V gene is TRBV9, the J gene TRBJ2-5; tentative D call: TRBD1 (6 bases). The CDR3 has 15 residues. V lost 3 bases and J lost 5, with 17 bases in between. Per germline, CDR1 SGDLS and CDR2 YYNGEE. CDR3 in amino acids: CASSARGGDFETQYF. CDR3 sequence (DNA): TGTGCCAGCAGCGCCCGAGGGGGAGATTTCGAGACCCAGTACTTC.

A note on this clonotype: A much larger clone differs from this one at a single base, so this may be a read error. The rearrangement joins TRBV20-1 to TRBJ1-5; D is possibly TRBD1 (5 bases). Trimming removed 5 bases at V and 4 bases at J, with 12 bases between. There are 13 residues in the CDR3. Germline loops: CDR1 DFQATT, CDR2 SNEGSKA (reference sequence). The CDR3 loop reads CSASTEYNQPQHF. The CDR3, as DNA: TGCAGTGCTTCGACAGAGTATAATCAGCCCCAGCATTTT.

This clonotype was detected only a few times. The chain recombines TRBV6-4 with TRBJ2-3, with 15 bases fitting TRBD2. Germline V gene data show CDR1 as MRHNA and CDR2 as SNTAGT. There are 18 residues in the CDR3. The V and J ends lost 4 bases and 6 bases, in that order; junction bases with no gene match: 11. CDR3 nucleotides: TGTGCCAGCAGTGCCACAGGACTAGCGGGAGGGCCAACTGATACGCAGTATTTT. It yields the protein CASSATGLAGGPTDTQYF.

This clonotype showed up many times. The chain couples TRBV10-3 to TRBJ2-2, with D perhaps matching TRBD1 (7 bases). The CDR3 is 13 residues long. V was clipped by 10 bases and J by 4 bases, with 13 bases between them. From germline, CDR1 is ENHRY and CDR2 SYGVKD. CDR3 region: CATRQGLTGELFF. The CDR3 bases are TGTGCCACGAGACAGGGACTCACCGGGGAGCTGTTTTTT.

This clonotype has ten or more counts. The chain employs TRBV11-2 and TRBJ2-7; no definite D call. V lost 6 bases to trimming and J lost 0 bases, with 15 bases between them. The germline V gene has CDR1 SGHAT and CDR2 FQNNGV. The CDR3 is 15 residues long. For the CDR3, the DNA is TGTGCCAGCAGGGGGTCAAGGAGACGCTCCTACGAGCAGTACTTC. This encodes CASRGSRRRSYEQYF.

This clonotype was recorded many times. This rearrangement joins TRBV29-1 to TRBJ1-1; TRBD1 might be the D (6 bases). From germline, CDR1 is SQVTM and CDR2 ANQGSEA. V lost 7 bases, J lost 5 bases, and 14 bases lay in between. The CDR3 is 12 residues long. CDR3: CSAVTGLTEAFF. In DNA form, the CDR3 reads TGCAGCGCGGTAACAGGGTTAACTGAAGCTTTCTTT.

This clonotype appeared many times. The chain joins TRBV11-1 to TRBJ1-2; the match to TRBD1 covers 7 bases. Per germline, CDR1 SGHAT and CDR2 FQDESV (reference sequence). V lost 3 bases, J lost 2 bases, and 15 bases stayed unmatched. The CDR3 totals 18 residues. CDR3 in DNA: TGTGCCAGCAGCTTGGAGGGGGCGGCTACCCCCATAAACTATGGCTACACCTTC. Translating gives CASSLEGAATPINYGYTF.

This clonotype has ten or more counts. The chain's CDR3 is CASSPQLLPYEQYF. In DNA form, the CDR3 reads TGTGCCAGCAGCCCCCAGCTCTTACCCTACGAGCAGTACTTC. The chain links TRBV7-2 to TRBJ2-7; no reliable D call. Germline lookup yields CDR1 SGHTA and CDR2 FQGNSA. Deletions cut 5 bases from V and 2 bases from J, with 13 bases between. The CDR3 covers 14 residues.

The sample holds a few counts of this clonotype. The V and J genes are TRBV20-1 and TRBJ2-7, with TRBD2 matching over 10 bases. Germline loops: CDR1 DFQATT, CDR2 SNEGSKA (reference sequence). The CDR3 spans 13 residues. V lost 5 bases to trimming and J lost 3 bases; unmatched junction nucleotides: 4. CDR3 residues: CSAGTSGVYEQYF. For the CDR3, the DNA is TGCAGTGCTGGCACTAGCGGGGTCTACGAGCAGTACTTC.

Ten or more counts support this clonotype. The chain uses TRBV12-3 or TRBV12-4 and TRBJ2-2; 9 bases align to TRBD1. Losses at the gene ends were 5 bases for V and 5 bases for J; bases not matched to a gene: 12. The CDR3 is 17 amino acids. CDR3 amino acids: CASSLRPGQGNTGELFF. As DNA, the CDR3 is TGTGCCAGCAGTCTGAGACCGGGACAGGGAAATACCGGGGAGCTGTTTTTT.

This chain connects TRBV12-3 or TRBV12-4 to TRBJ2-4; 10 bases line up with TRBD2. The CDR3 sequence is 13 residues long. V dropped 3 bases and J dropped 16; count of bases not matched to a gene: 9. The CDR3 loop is CASSFGLSGGTYF. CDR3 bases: TGTGCCAGCAGTTTTGGCCTTAGCGGGGGGACCTACTTC.

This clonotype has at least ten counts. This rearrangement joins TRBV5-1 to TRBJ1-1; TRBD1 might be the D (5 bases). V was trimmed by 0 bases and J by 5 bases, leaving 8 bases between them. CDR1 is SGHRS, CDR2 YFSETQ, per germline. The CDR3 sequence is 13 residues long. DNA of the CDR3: TGCGCCAGCAGCTTGGTGGCAGGGACTGAAGCTTTCTTT. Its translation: CASSLVAGTEAFF. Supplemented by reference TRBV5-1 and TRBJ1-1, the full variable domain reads KAGVTQTPRYLIKTRGQQVTLSCSPISGHRSVSWYQQTPGQGLQFLFEYFSETQRNKGNFPGRFSGRQFSNSRSEMNVSTLELGDSALYLCASSLVAGTEAFFGQGTRLTVV.

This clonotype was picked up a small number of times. This chain's CDR3 is CASSFINSPLHF. DNA of the CDR3: TGTGCCAGCAGTTTCATTAATTCACCCCTCCACTTT. The chain is built from TRBV27 and TRBJ1-6; no firm D call. In germline, CDR1 is MNHEY, CDR2 SMNVEV (reference sequence). This CDR3 is built from 12 residues. V was trimmed by 3 bases and J by 6 bases, leaving 3 bases between them.

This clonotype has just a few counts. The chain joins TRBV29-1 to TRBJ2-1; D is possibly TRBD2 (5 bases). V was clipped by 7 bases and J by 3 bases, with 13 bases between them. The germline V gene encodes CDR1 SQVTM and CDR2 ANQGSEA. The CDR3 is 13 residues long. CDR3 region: CSGTPQFYNEQFF. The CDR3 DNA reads TGCAGCGGGACTCCACAATTCTACAATGAGCAGTTCTTC.

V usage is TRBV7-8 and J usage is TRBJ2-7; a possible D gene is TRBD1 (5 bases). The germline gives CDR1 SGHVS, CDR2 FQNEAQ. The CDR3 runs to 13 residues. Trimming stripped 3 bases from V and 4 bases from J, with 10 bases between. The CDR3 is CASSFPGKYEQYF. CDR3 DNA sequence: TGTGCCAGCAGCTTCCCAGGGAAGTACGAGCAGTACTTC. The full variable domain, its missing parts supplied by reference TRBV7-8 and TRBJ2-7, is GAGVSQSPRYKVAKRGQDVALRCDPISGHVSLFWYQQALGQGPEFLTYFQNEAQLDKSGLPSDRFFAERPEGSVSTLKIQRTQQEDSAVYLCASSFPGKYEQYFGPGTRLTVT.

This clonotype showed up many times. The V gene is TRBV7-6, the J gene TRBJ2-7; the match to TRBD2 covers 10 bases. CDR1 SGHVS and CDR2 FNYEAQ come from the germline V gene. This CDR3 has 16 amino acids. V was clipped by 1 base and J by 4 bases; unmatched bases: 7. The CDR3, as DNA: TGTGCCAGCAGCTTAGGCTCTAGCGGGAGAGTGTACGAGCAGTACTTC. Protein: CASSLGSSGRVYEQYF.

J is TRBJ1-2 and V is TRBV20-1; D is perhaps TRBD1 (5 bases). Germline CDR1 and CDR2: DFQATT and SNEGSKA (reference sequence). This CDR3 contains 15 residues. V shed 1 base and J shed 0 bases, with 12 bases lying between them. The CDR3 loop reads CSARVRGLPNYGYTF. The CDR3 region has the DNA TGCAGTGCTAGAGTCCGGGGACTCCCTAACTATGGCTACACCTTC.

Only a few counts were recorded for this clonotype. Here the CDR3 reads CASNMGASGTDTQYF. The CDR3, as DNA: TGCGCCAGCAACATGGGGGCTAGCGGCACAGATACGCAGTATTTT. The J gene is TRBJ2-3, the V gene TRBV5-1; D tentatively fits TRBD1 or TRBD2 (6 bases each). The ends were cut back, 6 bases at V and 1 base at J, with 15 bases in the middle. Germline CDR1 is SGHRS and CDR2 is YFSETQ. This CDR3 is 15 amino acids long.

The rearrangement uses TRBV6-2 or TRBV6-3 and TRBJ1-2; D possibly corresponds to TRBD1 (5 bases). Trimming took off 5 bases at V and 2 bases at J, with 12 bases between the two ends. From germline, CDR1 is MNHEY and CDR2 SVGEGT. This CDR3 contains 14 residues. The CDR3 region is CASSLGLLNYGYTF. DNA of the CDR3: TGTGCCAGCAGTCTGGGACTCTTAAACTATGGCTACACCTTC.

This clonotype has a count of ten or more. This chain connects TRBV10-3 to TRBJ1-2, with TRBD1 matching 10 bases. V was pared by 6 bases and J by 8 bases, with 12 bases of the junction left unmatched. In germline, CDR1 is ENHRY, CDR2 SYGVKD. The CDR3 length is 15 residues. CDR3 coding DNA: TGTGCCATCAGATCCGGGACAGGGGATATAGGGGGCTACACCTTC. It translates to CAIRSGTGDIGGYTF.

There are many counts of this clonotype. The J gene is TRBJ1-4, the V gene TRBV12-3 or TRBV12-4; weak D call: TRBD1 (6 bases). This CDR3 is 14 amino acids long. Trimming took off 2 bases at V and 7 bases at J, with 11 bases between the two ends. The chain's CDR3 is CASSLQGRVEKLFF. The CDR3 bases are TGTGCCAGCAGTTTACAGGGGCGGGTTGAAAAACTGTTTTTT.

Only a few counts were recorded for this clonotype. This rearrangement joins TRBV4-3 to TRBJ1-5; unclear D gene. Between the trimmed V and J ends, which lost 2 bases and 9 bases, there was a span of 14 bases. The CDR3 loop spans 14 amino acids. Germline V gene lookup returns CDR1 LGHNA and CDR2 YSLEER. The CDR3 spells CASSQKPGLGPQHF. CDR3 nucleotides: TGCGCCAGCAGCCAAAAACCGGGCCTCGGGCCCCAGCATTTT.

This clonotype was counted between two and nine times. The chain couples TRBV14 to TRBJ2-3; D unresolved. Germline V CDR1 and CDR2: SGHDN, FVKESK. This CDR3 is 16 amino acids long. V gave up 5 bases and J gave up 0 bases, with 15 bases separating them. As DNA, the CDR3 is TGTGCCAGCAGCAACGCTGTGGCAGCCAGCACAGATACGCAGTATTTT. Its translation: CASSNAVAASTDTQYF. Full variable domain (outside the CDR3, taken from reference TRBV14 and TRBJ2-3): EAGVTQFPSHSVIEKGQTVTLRCDPISGHDNLYWYRRVMGKEIKFLLHFVKESKQDESGMPNNRFLAERTGGTYSTLKVQPAELEDSGVYFCASSNAVAASTDTQYFGPGTRLTVL.

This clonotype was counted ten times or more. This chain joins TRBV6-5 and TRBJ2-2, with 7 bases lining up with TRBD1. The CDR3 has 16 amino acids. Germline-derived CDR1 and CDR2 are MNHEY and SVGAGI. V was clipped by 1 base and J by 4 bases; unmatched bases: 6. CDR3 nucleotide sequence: TGTGCCAGCAGTTACTGGACAGGACAGATCACCGGGGAGCTGTTTTTT. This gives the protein CASSYWTGQITGELFF.